This T cell receptor (beta chain) was sequenced in a study of cytomegalovirus exposure and HLA in healthy donors. At the level of the study: Among the 300 to 500 genotyped donors, about 81% were placed in the Caucasian-associated ancestry cluster.

Germline V gene data show CDR1 as MNHNY and CDR2 as SVGAGI (reference sequence). The CDR3 length is 11 residues. With regard to this clone: Antigen unknown. The junction departs from the called germline gene at one end, perhaps through a read error.

Points from the study as a whole: Most TCR sequences were seen very rarely across donors, but some public TCRs occurred in many. Researchers reported in a later analysis that common viral pathogens appeared linked to several top clusters. Evidence from a later analysis indicated that most CMV-associated TCR beta chains looked HLA-restricted.

Primers: 60 Vbeta forward and 13 Jbeta reverse. The protocol was immunoSEQ multiplex PCR, while the TCRdb copy is restricted to in-frame clones and leaves out a portion. The sample contains some 100,000 clones, about four fifths of which appear only once. Specimen: PBMCs. The rearrangement joins TRBV6-6 to TRBJ2-7, with 8 bases identical to TRBD1. This receptor was obtained from a female donor in good health and CMV-seropositive. The CDR3 coding sequence is TGTGCTACTAAGGGGGGACAGGTCCAATTGTTC. Amino acid sequence: CATKGGQVQLF.